Sequencing of this T cell receptor beta chain was carried out in a study of CD8 T cells in ankylosing spondylitis. This clonotype was counted ten times or more. Its antigen is still unknown. As the method for making TCR beta libraries, quantitative 5'-RACE with molecular barcodes was used. TCRdb reprocessed the 5' RACE reads with MiXCR, giving one entry per CDR3 protein. Of 30,000 or so distinct CDR3 sequences listed, roughly 5.3% are singletons. Study-wide results and limits: A motif in TCR beta, a set of 8 or 9 highly homologous variants, appeared characteristic of ankylosing spondylitis blood.

The source of this sequence is a female donor with ankylosing spondylitis or in good health (not recorded which). Sequencing was done on a sample of blood, either unsorted or a sorted T cell fraction (not recorded which).

In DNA, the CDR3 is TGTGCCAGCAGCGGTCTCGGAGACACTGAAGCTTTCTTT. Its protein product is CASSGLGDTEAFF. The chain couples TRBV9 to TRBJ1-1; D gene uncertain. Per germline, CDR1 SGDLS and CDR2 YYNGEE. V was pared by 3 bases and J by 3 bases, with 9 bases between. This CDR3 spans 13 amino acids.